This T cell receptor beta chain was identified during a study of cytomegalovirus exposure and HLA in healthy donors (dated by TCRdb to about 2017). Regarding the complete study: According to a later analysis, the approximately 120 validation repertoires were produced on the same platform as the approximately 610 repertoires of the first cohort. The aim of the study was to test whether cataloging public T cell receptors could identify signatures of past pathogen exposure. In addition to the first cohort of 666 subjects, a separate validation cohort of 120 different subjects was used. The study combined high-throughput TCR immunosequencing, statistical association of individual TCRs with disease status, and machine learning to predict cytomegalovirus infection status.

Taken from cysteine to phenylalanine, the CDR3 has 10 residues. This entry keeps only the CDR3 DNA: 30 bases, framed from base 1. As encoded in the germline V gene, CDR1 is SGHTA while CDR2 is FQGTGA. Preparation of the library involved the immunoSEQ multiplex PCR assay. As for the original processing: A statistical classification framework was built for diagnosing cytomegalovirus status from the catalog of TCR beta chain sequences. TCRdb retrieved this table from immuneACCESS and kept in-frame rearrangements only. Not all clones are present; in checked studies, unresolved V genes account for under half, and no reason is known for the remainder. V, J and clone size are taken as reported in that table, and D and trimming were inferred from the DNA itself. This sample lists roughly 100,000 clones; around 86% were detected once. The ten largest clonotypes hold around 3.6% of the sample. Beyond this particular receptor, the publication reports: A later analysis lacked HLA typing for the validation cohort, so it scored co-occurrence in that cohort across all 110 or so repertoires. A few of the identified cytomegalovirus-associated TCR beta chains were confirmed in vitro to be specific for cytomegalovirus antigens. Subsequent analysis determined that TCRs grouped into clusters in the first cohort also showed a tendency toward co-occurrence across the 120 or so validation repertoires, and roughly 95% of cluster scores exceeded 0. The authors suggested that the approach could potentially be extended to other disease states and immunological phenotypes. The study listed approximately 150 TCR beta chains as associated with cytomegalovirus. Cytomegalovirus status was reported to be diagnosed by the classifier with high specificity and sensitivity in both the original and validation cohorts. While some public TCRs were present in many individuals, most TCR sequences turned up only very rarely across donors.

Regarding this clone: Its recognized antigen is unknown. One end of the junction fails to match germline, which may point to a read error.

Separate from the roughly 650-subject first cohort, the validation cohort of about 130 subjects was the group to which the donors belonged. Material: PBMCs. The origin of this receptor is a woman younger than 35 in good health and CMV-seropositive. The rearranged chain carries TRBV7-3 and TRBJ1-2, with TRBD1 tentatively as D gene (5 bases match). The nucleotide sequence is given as TGTGCCAGCAGAGGCGGCGAAGGGGCCTTC. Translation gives CASRGGEGAF.